Below, 9 T cell receptor beta chains from the same sample are listed, as sequenced in a study of CD8+CD57+ T cells in acquired aplastic anemia. The study profiled TCR beta VDJ and CDR3 using genomic DNA as template. TCRdb fed the reads into MiXCR, producing one record per CDR3 protein. The sample consists of 250,000 to 300,000 distinct CDR3 sequences, roughly 59% of them appearing once. The patients chosen for sequencing had shown expansion of CD8+CD57+ cells (detected by flow cytometry). What was sequenced was sorted CD4+, CD8+, or CD8+CD57+ T cells (not recorded which) from PBMCs. These receptor sequences come from a human donor with aplastic anemia.

Ten or more counts support this clonotype. This rearrangement joins TRBV3-1 to TRBJ2-3; 12 nucleotides match TRBD2. Germline V gives CDR1 LGHDT, CDR2 YNNKEL (reference sequence). CDR3 length: 15 amino acids. Trimming cost V 3 bases and J 6 bases; bases outside gene matches: 4. The CDR3 nucleotides read TGTGCCAGCAGCCAGTCTAGCGGGGGGGCGGATACGCAGTATTTT. It is translated as CASSQSSGGADTQYF.

The V gene is TRBV2, the J gene TRBJ1-1, with 7 bases aligning to TRBD1. CDR1 is SNHLY, CDR2 FYNNEI, per germline. The V segment lost 7 bases and the J segment 2 bases; nucleotides outside the gene matches: 10. The CDR3 is made up of 15 amino acids. The CDR3 nucleotides are TGTGCCAGCATCCCCCGGGAGGGGGCCAACACTGAAGCTTTCTTT. Translating gives CASIPREGANTEAFF.

This clonotype was seen many times. V is TRBV9 and J is TRBJ2-7, with D maybe TRBD2 (5 bases). Per germline, CDR1 SGDLS and CDR2 YYNGEE. The CDR3 totals 16 residues. The V end lost 0 bases, the J end lost 3 bases, and 16 bases lay between the germline ends. DNA of the CDR3: TGTGCCAGCAGCGTAGGCTCGCAAGGGAGTGTCTACGAGCAGTACTTC. Translation gives CASSVGSQGSVYEQYF.

About this clonotype: At one end, the junction sequence differs from germline, possibly due to a read error. The V call is TRBV12-3 or TRBV12-4, the J call TRBJ1-2; D is unclear. The length of the CDR3 is 13 residues. The CDR3 bases are TGTGCCAGCAGACCCGACCTACAGAATGGCGACACCTTC. Its protein is CASRPDLQNGDTF.

This clonotype was seen a handful of times. The genes are TRBV7-8 and TRBJ1-6; the D gene is possibly TRBD1 (6 bases). The CDR3 has 15 amino acids. The V gene's germline CDR1 is SGHVS and CDR2 FQNEAQ. V lost 0 bases to trimming and J lost 7 bases, with 10 bases between them. The CDR3 sequence: CASSLADSLNSPLHF. The CDR3 DNA reads as TGTGCCAGCAGCTTAGCGGACAGTTTAAATTCACCCCTCCACTTT.

This clonotype was counted many times. The V and J genes are TRBV9 and TRBJ2-7, with 7 bases that match TRBD2. Trimming at V came to 2 bases and at J to 7 bases, leaving 0 bases not matched to a gene. The CDR3 sequence is 11 residues long. Per the germline V gene, CDR1 is SGDLS and CDR2 is YYNGEE. The CDR3 bases are TGTGCCAGCAGCGTCGGGGGGGAGCAGTACTTC. Encoded protein: CASSVGGEQYF. Full variable domain (remainder filled in from reference TRBV9 and TRBJ2-7): DSGVTQTPKHLITATGQRVTLRCSPRSGDLSVYWYQQSLDQGLQFLIQYYNGEERAKGNILERFSAQQFPDLHSELNLSSLELGDSALYFCASSVGGEQYFGPGTRLTVT.

The V and J genes are TRBV7-2 and TRBJ2-7; D possibly matches TRBD1 or TRBD2 (5 bases each). Per germline, CDR1 SGHTA and CDR2 FQGNSA. The CDR3 has 14 residues. Trimming removed 1 base from V and 5 bases from J, with 12 bases in between. For the CDR3, the DNA is TGTGCCAGCAGCTTAGTTGTGGGGGTAGACGAGCAGTACTTC. Translation: CASSLVVGVDEQYF.

The J gene is TRBJ1-1, the V gene TRBV5-6, with D perhaps matching TRBD1 (6 bases). The CDR3 is 13 residues long. The V gene's germline CDR1 is SGHDT and CDR2 YYEEEE. Trimming removed 4 bases at V and 7 bases at J, with 14 bases between. The CDR3 is CASSVDSDFEAFF. Here the CDR3 DNA reads TGTGCCAGCAGCGTGGACAGTGATTTTGAAGCTTTCTTT.

The chain uses TRBV15 and TRBJ2-7; D remains unclear. This CDR3 is 13 amino acids long. Between the trimmed V and J ends, which lost 0 bases and 2 bases, there was a span of 5 bases. Germline V CDR1 and CDR2: LNHNV, YYDKDF (reference sequence). This CDR3 reads CATSRDPAYEQYF. CDR3 bases: TGTGCCACCAGCAGAGATCCCGCCTACGAGCAGTACTTC.